The clone carrying this TCR beta chain was seen more than once but under ten times. Its antigen is as yet unknown. This specimen comes from a study of molecular identifiers for immune sequencing clone quantification. Study results and limitations: Spiked Jurkat TCR RNA originating from one cell could reportedly be identified amid approximately 950,000 naive cells. Naive cells had under 1% of molecules in clones above 20 RNA copies, effectors over 99%.

V gave up 2 bases and J gave up 5 bases, with 12 bases separating them. The CDR3 covers 14 residues. Based on a CD8+CD4-CCR7+CD45RA+ profile, naive CD8 T cells were sorted. Methods described previously, with TCR primers listed, were used for bulk TCR libraries. From the PCR reads, TCRdb called clonotypes with MiXCR, one entry per CDR3 protein. The sample holds 62,000 or so distinct CDR3 sequences, around 18% seen once. Material: naive CD8+ T cells from blood, with Jurkat cell RNA spiked in. Subset noted: FACS-sorted CD8+CD4-CCR7+CD45RA+ naive T cells. V is TRBV12-3 or TRBV12-4 and J is TRBJ1-2; D gene unclear. The source of this sequence is a human donor in good health. Some libraries in this study had Jurkat cell RNA spiked in. The CDR3 nucleotides are TGTGCCAGCAGTTTAAGTGGGGTCCCTTATGGCTACACCTTC. This encodes CASSLSGVPYGYTF.